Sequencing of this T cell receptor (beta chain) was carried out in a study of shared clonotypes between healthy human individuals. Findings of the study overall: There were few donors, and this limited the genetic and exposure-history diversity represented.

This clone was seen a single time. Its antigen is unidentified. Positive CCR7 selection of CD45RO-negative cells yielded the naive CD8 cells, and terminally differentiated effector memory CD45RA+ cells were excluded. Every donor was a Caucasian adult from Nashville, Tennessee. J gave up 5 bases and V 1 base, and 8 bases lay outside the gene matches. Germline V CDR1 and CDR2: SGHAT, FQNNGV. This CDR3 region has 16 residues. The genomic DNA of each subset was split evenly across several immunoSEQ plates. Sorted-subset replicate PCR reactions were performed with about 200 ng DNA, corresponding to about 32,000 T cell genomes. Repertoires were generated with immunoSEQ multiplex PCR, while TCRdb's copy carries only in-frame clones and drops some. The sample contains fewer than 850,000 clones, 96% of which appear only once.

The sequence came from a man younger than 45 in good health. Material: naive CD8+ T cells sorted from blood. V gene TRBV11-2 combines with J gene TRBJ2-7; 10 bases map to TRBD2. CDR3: CASSLGIGLAADEQYF. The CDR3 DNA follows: TGTGCCAGCAGCTTAGGGATAGGACTAGCGGCCGACGAGCAGTACTTC. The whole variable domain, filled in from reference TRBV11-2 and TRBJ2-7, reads EAGVAQSPRYKIIEKRQSVAFWCNPISGHATLYWYQQILGQGPKLLIQFQNNGVVDDSQLPKDRFSAERLKGVDSTLKIQPAKLEDSAVYLCASSLGIGLAADEQYFGPGTRLTVT.